This T cell receptor (beta chain) was profiled in a study of OX40 agonist ivuxolimab in advanced cancers. For the study at large: Recorded diagnoses for dose-escalation patients were hepatocellular carcinoma, melanoma, renal cell or head and neck cancer. Three individuals attained partial responses, comprising one hepatocellular carcinoma case and two cutaneous melanoma cases. Study-wide points: The authors did not determine the antigen specificity of the expanded peripheral T cells. Several nonresponders also turned out to have low normalized T-cell clonal expansion.

As for this clone: Its antigen is unidentified.

Trimming removed 2 bases at V and 4 bases at J, with 6 bases between. This CDR3 is built from 13 residues. Germline CDR1 reads MNHEY; CDR2 reads SVGAGI. The protocol was immunoSEQ multiplex PCR, while the TCRdb copy is restricted to in-frame clones and leaves out a portion. This sample yields tens of thousands of clones, of which about 86% are seen a single time; 1.5% to 2.5% belongs to the top ten. This TCR was sampled from an adult with an advanced solid tumor such as melanoma, head and neck, liver or kidney cancer. The input for sequencing was CD4+ or CD8+ T cells sorted from blood, taken in a trial of the OX40 agonist ivuxolimab. The rearrangement links TRBV6-5 to TRBJ1-5; D not resolved. The CDR3 spells CASSYDLNQPQHF. The DNA for the CDR3 is TGTGCCAGCAGTTACGATTTAAATCAGCCCCAGCATTTT.